This is a list of T cell receptor beta chains from one sample in a study of shared clonotypes between healthy human individuals. Only in-frame clones appear in the TCRdb table, and some are missing; sequencing was by immunoSEQ multiplex PCR. In the table there are some 2,400,000 clones, approximately 96% of which are singletons. The sample was naive CD4+ T cells sorted from blood. The source of these receptors is a man younger than 30 in good health. CDR3s include the opening cysteine and the closing phenylalanine or tryptophan. Each record gives: D gene, clone size, J gene, V gene, CDR3 protein, CDR3 DNA. The D gene is left open where the match is weak. Expanded clones get a size class; other rows say once, few or many, or leave the size out.

. | . | TRBJ1-1 | TRBV18 | CASSPLGPTEAFF | TGTGCCAGCTCACCGCTCGGACCCACTGAAGCTTTCTTT
TRBD1 | . | TRBJ2-5 | TRBV14 | CASSQNRQGAETQYF | TGTGCCAGCAGCCAAAACCGACAGGGGGCGGAGACCCAGTACTTC
TRBD1 | . | TRBJ1-1 | TRBV10-3 | CAISDWTGMNTEAFF | TGTGCCATCAGTGATTGGACAGGGATGAACACTGAAGCTTTCTTT
. | . | TRBJ1-2 | TRBV6-1 | CASKGGNYGYTF | TGTGCCAGCAAGGGCGGAAACTATGGCTACACCTTC
. | . | TRBJ1-1 | TRBV29-1 | CSAFVGPGSEAFF | TGCAGTGCTTTTGTGGGTCCAGGGTCTGAAGCTTTCTTT
TRBD2 | . | TRBJ2-1 | TRBV7-2 | CASIPHMGGTYNEQFF | TGTGCCAGCATCCCCCACATGGGGGGGACTTACAATGAGCAGTTCTTC
. | . | TRBJ2-2 | TRBV28 | CASGSHGRNTGELFF | TGTGCCAGCGGGAGCCATGGCAGGAACACCGGGGAGCTGTTTTTT
. | . | TRBJ1-1 | TRBV6-1 | CASGWGGSEAFF | TGTGCCAGCGGATGGGGAGGGTCTGAAGCTTTCTTT
. | . | TRBJ1-2 | TRBV15 | CATSRAQKNYGYTF | TGTGCCACCAGCAGAGCACAGAAGAACTATGGCTACACCTTC
. | . | TRBJ2-7 | TRBV11-2 | CASSRLLARGYEQYF | TGTGCCAGCAGCCGGCTCTTGGCAAGGGGGTACGAGCAGTACTTC
. | once | TRBJ2-4 | TRBV19 | CASTQDRRQENIQYF | TGTGCCAGTACCCAAGACAGGAGGCAAGAGAACATTCAGTACTTC
. | . | TRBJ2-7 | TRBV9 | CASSVDAASYEQYF | TGTGCCAGCAGCGTAGATGCAGCCTCCTACGAGCAGTACTTC
. | . | TRBJ2-3 | TRBV12-2 | CASRPTSGRAGGNTQYF | TGTGCAAGTCGCCCCACTAGCGGGAGGGCCGGGGGAAATACGCAGTATTTT
. | . | TRBJ1-1 | TRBV28 | CASSLGGVQMTFF | TGTGCCAGCAGTTTAGGCGGGGTACAGATGACTTTCTTT
. | once | TRBJ1-2 | TRBV6-1 | CASSEVGFYGYTF | TGTGCCAGCAGTGAAGTGGGATTCTATGGCTACACCTTC
. | . | TRBJ2-7 | TRBV5-1 | CASSSGQQPYEQYF | TGCGCCAGCAGCTCAGGACAGCAACCCTACGAGCAGTACTTC
TRBD1 | . | TRBJ1-6 | TRBV19 | CASSMQTGNSPLHF | TGTGCCAGTAGTATGCAGACAGGGAATTCACCCCTCCACTTT
TRBD2 | . | TRBJ2-7 | TRBV5-4 | CASSSTSGRYEQYF | TGTGCCAGCAGCTCGACTAGCGGGAGGTACGAGCAGTACTTC
TRBD1 | . | TRBJ2-7 | TRBV29-1 | CSVRTGVGGNYEQYF | TGCAGCGTTCGGACAGGGGTAGGAGGAAACTACGAGCAGTACTTC
. | . | TRBJ2-7 | TRBV20-1 | CSARDSGGQYF | TGCAGTGCTAGAGATTCCGGAGGGCAGTACTTC
TRBD2 | . | TRBJ2-7 | TRBV6-6 | CASRGRDYLYEQYF | TGTGCCAGCAGGGGCCGGGACTACCTATACGAGCAGTACTTC
TRBD1 | . | TRBJ2-7 | TRBV18 | CASSPTGGEQYF | TGTGCCAGCTCACCGACAGGGGGAGAGCAGTACTTC
. | . | TRBJ1-1 | TRBV7-9 | CASSSGQRGTTEAFF | TGTGCCAGCAGCTCCGGCCAGAGAGGGACCACTGAAGCTTTCTTT
TRBD2 | . | TRBJ2-5 | TRBV7-2 | CASSLGWGGETQYF | TGTGCCAGCAGCTTAGGTTGGGGGGGAGAGACCCAGTACTTC
. | . | TRBJ2-7 | TRBV5-4 | CASSLASRTYEQYF | TGTGCCAGCAGCTTGGCCAGCAGAACCTACGAGCAGTACTTC
. | . | TRBJ2-7 | TRBV5-1 | CASSSEPGPTNEQYF | TGCGCCAGCAGCTCGGAACCGGGCCCCACAAACGAGCAGTACTTC
TRBD1 | . | TRBJ2-5 | TRBV25-1 | CASSEGSGTTGETQYF | TGTGCCAGCAGTGAAGGTTCCGGGACGACAGGGGAGACCCAGTACTTC
TRBD2 | . | TRBJ2-3 | TRBV12-5 | CASGQGLAGYF | TGTGCTAGTGGTCAAGGACTAGCGGGGTATTTT
. | . | TRBJ1-6 | TRBV30 | CACSTGSLSPLHF | TGTGCCTGCTCGACCGGGAGCTTGTCACCCCTCCACTTT
. | . | TRBJ1-1 | TRBV2 | CASNGRLNTEAFF | TGTGCCAGCAATGGACGGTTGAACACTGAAGCTTTCTTT
. | . | TRBJ1-2 | TRBV5-6 | CASSLVAAGYGYTF | TGTGCCAGCAGCTTGGTTGCCGCGGGCTATGGCTACACCTTC
. | . | TRBJ2-6 | TRBV18 | CASSPDTGANVLTF | TGTGCCAGCTCACCGGACACGGGGGCCAACGTCCTGACTTTC
. | . | TRBJ1-1 | TRBV5-4 | CASSPNGGSAFF | TGTGCCAGCAGCCCAAACGGGGGATCAGCTTTCTTT
TRBD1 | . | TRBJ2-3 | TRBV19 | CASSGPGGYTDTQYF | TGTGCCAGTAGTGGTCCAGGGGGATACACAGATACGCAGTATTTT
TRBD2 | . | TRBJ2-1 | TRBV29-1 | CSVEIGGSLGNEQFF | TGCAGCGTTGAGATTGGCGGGAGCTTGGGGAATGAGCAGTTCTTC
. | . | TRBJ2-1 | TRBV6-6 | CASSYSGQGQFF | TGTGCCAGCAGTTACTCGGGGCAGGGCCAGTTCTTC
. | . | TRBJ2-7 | TRBV25-1 | CASSEAGRPYEQYF | TGTGCCAGCAGTGAGGCAGGGCGTCCCTACGAGCAGTACTTC
TRBD1 | once | TRBJ2-7 | TRBV28 | CASSLVTGQSSYEQYF | TGTGCCAGCAGTTTGGTGACAGGGCAAAGCTCCTACGAGCAGTACTTC
. | . | TRBJ1-1 | TRBV30 | CAWSVLRGRAEAFF | TGTGCCTGGAGTGTACTACGGGGTCGCGCTGAAGCTTTCTTT
. | . | TRBJ2-7 | TRBV7-2 | CASSLDLRGGEQYF | TGTGCCAGCAGCTTAGATTTACGGGGTGGCGAGCAGTACTTC
TRBD1 | . | TRBJ2-3 | TRBV2 | CASRRDRPFTDTQYF | TGTGCCAGCAGAAGGGACAGACCTTTCACAGATACGCAGTATTTT
TRBD1 | . | TRBJ1-6 | TRBV10-2 | CASSLGQGESRSPLHF | TGCGCCAGCAGTCTGGGACAGGGGGAGTCGAGGTCACCCCTCCACTTT
TRBD2 | . | TRBJ2-2 | TRBV5-1 | CASSPGLAGLTNTGELFF | TGCGCCAGCAGCCCCGGACTAGCGGGGTTAACGAACACCGGGGAGCTGTTTTTT
TRBD2 | . | TRBJ2-2 | TRBV15 | CATSKTSGGGTGELFF | TGTGCCACCAGCAAAACTAGCGGGGGAGGGACCGGGGAGCTGTTTTTT
. | . | TRBJ2-7 | TRBV27 | CASSFALGGSGTLEQYF | TGTGCCAGCAGTTTCGCCTTAGGGGGTAGCGGAACTTTAGAGCAGTACTTC
. | . | TRBJ1-3 | TRBV5-4 | CASSRRAGGDGNTIYF | TGTGCCAGCAGCCGCCGGGCCGGGGGAGATGGAAACACCATATATTTT